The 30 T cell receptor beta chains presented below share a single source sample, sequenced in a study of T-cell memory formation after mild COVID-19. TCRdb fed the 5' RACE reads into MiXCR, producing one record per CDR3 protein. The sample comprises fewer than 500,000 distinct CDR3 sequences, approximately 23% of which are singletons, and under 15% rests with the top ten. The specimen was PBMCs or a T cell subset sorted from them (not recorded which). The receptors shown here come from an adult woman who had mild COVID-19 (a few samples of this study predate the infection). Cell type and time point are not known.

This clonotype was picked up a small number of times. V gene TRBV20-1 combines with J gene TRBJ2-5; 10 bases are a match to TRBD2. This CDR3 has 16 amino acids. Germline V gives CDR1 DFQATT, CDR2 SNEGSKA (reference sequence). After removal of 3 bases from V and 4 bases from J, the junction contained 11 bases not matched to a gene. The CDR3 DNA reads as TGCAGTGCTAGGAGATACCTAGCGGGAGCCGGAGAGACCCAGTACTTC. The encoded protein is CSARRYLAGAGETQYF.

Here the CDR3 DNA reads TGTGCCAGCAGCGTAGGCGTCAGCGTGGGGGAGACCCAGTACTTC. Protein sequence: CASSVGVSVGETQYF. J is TRBJ2-5 and V is TRBV9; D is uncertain. Per the germline V gene, CDR1 is SGDLS and CDR2 is YYNGEE. Trimming stripped 0 bases from V and 5 bases from J, with 14 bases between. CDR3 size: 15 residues.

CDR3 sequence: CATSIGVDYGYTF. CDR3 bases: TGTGCCACCAGCATCGGAGTGGATTATGGCTACACCTTC. The chain has TRBV15 and TRBJ1-2; the D is unclear. The CDR3 is made up of 13 amino acids. CDR1 and CDR2 from the germline V gene are LNHNV and YYDKDF (reference sequence). Trimming shortened V by 4 bases and J by 5 bases, and 11 bases separated the two germline ends.

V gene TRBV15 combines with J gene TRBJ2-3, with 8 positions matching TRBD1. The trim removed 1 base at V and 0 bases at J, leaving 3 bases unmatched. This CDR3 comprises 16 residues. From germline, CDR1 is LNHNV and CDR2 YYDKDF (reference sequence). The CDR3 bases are TGTGCCACCAGCAGAGCAGGGGGCCTTAGCACAGATACGCAGTATTTT. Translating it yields CATSRAGGLSTDTQYF. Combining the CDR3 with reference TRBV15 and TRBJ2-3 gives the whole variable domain DAMVIQNPRYQVTQFGKPVTLSCSQTLNHNVMYWYQQKSSQAPKLLFHYYDKDFNNEADTPDNFQSRRPNTSFCFLDIRSPGLGDTAMYLCATSRAGGLSTDTQYFGPGTRLTVL.

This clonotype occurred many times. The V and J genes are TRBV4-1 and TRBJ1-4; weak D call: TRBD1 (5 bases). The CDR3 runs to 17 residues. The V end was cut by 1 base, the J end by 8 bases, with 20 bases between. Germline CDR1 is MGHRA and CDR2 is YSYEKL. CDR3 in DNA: TGCGCCAGCAGCCAAGTCGGGGTAGGAAGGGGAGGAGAAAAACTGTTTTTT. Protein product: CASSQVGVGRGGEKLFF.

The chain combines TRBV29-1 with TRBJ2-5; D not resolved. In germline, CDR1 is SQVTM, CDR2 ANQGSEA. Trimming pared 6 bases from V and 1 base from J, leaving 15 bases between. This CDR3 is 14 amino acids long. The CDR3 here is CSVAKGTSQETQYF. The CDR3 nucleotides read TGCAGCGTCGCAAAGGGTACATCCCAAGAGACCCAGTACTTC.

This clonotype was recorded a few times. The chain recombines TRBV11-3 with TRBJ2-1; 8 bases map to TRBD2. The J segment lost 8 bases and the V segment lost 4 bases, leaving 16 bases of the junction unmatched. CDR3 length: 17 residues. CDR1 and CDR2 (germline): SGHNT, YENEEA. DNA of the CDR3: TGTGCCAGCAGCTCCCCCGGGACTAGTAGGGGGGGGCATGAGCAGTTCTTC. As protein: CASSSPGTSRGGHEQFF.

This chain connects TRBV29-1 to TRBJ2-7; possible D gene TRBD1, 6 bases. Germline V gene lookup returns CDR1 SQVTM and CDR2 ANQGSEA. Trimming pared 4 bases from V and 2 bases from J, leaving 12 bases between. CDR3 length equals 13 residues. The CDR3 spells CSVVGQGTYEQYF. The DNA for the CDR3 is TGCAGCGTTGTCGGCCAGGGGACCTACGAGCAGTACTTC.

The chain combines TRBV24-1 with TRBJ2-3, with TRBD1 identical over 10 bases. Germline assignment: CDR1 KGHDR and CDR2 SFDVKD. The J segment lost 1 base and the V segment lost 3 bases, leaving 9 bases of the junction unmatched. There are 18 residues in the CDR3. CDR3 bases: TGTGCCACCAGTGATGCCCCGGGACAGGGGTTCGGCACAGATACGCAGTATTTT. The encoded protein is CATSDAPGQGFGTDTQYF.

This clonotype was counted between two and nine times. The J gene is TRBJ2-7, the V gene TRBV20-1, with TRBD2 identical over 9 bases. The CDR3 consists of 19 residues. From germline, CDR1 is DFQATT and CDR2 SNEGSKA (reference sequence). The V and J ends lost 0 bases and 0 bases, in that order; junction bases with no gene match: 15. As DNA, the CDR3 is TGCAGTGCTAGAGATGGGGCGGGAGGGGGTTCCGCCAGCTCCTACGAGCAGTACTTC. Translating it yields CSARDGAGGGSASSYEQYF.

CDR3 residues: CASSPWAPMGGELFF. CDR3 in DNA: TGTGCCAGCAGCCCATGGGCACCGATGGGCGGGGAGCTGTTTTTT. The chain uses TRBV11-2 and TRBJ2-2; D not certain. Germline V CDR1 and CDR2: SGHAT, FQNNGV. This CDR3 is built from 15 residues. Trimming shortened V by 5 bases and J by 7 bases, and 17 bases separated the two germline ends.

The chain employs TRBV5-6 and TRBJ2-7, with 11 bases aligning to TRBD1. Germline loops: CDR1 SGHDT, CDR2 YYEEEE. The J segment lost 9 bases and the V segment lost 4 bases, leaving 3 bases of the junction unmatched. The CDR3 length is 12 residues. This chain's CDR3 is CASSRTGGRQYF. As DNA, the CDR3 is TGTGCCAGCAGCCGGACAGGGGGCCGGCAGTACTTC.

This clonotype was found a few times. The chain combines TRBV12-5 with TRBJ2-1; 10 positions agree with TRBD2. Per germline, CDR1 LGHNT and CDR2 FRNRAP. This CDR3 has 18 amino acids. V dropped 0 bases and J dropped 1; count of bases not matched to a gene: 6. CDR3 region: CASGLVYGLAVSYNEQFF. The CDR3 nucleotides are TGTGCTAGTGGTTTGGTCTACGGACTAGCGGTTTCCTACAATGAGCAGTTCTTC.

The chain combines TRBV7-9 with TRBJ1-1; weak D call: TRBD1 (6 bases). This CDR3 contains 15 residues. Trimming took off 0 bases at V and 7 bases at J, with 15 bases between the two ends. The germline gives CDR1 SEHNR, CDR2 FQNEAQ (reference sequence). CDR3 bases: TGTGCCAGCAGCTTAGCGTTAGGGGGACGCGGTGAAGCTTTCTTT. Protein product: CASSLALGGRGEAFF.

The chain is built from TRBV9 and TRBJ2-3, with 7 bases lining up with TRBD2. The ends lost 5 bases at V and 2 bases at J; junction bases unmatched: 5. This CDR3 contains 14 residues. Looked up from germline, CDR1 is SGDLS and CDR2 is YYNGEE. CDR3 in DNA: TGTGCCAGCAGTCTAGCGGAGTACACAGATACGCAGTATTTT. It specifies CASSLAEYTDTQYF.

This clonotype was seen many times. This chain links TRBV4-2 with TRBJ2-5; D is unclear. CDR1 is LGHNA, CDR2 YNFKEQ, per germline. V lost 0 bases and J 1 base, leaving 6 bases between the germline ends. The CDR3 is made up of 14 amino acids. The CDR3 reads CASSQEAGQETQYF. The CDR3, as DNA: TGTGCCAGCAGCCAAGAGGCAGGCCAAGAGACCCAGTACTTC.

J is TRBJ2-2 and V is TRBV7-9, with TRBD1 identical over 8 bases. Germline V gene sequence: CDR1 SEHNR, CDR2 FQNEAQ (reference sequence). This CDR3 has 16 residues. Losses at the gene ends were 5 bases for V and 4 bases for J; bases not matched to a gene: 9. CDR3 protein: CASSLGQGMVTGELFF. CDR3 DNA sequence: TGTGCCAGCAGCCTTGGACAGGGTATGGTCACCGGGGAGCTGTTTTTT.

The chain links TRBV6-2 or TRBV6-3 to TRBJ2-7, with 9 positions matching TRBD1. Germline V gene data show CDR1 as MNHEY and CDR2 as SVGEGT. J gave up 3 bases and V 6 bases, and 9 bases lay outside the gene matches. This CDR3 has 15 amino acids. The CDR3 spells CASRPGTGSYYEQYF. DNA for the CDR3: TGTGCCAGCAGGCCCGGGACAGGGTCTTACTACGAGCAGTACTTC.

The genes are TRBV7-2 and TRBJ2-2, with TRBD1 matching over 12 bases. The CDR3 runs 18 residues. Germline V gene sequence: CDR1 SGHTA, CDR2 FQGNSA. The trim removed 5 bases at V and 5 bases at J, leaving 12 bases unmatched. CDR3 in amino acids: CASSPQWDRGRYTGELFF. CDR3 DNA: TGTGCCAGCAGCCCCCAATGGGACAGGGGGCGGTATACCGGGGAGCTGTTTTTT.

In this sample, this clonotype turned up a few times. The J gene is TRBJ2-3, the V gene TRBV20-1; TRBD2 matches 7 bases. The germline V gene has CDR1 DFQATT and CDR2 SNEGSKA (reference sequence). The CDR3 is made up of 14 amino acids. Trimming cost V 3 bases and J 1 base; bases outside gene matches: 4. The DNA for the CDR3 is TGCAGTGCTAGTCTGGCGGGAGGCACAGATACGCAGTATTTT. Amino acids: CSASLAGGTDTQYF.

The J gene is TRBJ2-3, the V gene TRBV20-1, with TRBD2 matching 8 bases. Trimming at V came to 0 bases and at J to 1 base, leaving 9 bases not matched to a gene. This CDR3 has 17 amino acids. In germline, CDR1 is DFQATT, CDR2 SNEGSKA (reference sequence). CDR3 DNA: TGCAGTGCTAGAGACTACGGGGGGGCGCGACGCACAGATACGCAGTATTTT. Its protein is CSARDYGGARRTDTQYF.

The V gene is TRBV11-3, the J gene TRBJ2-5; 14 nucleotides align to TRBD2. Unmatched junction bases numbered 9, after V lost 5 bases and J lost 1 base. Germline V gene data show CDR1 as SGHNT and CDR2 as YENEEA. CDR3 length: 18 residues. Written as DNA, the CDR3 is TGTGCCAGCAGCCTTGGGACTAGCGGGAGTATAGGCCAAGAGACCCAGTACTTC. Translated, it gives CASSLGTSGSIGQETQYF.

CDR3 amino acids: CASSLQTRDTQYF. The DNA for the CDR3 is TGTGCCAGCAGTTTACAGACGCGAGATACGCAGTATTTT. The J gene is TRBJ2-3, the V gene TRBV27, with no clear D. Trimming stripped 2 bases from V and 5 bases from J, with 8 bases between. Germline V gene lookup returns CDR1 MNHEY and CDR2 SMNVEV (reference sequence). The CDR3 loop spans 13 amino acids.

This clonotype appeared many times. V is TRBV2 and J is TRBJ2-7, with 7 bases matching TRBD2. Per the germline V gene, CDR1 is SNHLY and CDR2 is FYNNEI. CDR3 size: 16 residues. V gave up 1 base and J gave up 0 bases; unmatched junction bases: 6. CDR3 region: CASSEGIREGSYEQYF. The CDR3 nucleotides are TGTGCCAGCAGTGAAGGGATTAGGGAGGGCTCCTACGAGCAGTACTTC.

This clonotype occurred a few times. CDR3 DNA sequence: TGTGCCATCAGTGACCCAGGGCTATCAGATACGCAGTATTTT. Its protein is CAISDPGLSDTQYF. The chain is built from TRBV10-3 and TRBJ2-3, with D possibly matching TRBD1 (5 bases). V was trimmed by 3 bases and J by 4 bases, leaving 11 bases between them. The germline gives CDR1 ENHRY, CDR2 SYGVKD. The CDR3 is 14 residues long.

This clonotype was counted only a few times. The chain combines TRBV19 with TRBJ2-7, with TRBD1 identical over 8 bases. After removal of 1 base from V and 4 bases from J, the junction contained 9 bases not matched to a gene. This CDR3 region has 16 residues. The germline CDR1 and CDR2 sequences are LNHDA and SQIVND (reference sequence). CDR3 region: CASSIAGTGWGYEQYF. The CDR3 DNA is TGTGCCAGTAGTATAGCGGGGACAGGATGGGGATACGAGCAGTACTTC.

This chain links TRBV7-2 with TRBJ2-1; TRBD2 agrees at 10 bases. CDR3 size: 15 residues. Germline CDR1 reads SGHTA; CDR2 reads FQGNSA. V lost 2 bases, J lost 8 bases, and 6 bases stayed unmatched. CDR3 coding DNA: TGTGCCAGCAGCTTAAGTAGCGGGGGGCTGTATGAGCAGTTCTTC. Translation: CASSLSSGGLYEQFF.

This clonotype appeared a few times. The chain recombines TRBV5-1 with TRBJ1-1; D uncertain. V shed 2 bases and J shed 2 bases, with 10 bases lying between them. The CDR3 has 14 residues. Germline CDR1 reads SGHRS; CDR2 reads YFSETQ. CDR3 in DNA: TGCGCCAGCAGCTTTCAGGAGTCTAACACTGAAGCTTTCTTT. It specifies CASSFQESNTEAFF.

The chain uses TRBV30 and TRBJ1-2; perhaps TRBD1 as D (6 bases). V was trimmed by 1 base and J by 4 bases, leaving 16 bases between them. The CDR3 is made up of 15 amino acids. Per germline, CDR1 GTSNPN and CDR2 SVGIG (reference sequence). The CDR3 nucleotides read TGTGCCTGGAGTGGCCTAGGGGGAACGAGCTATGGCTACACCTTC. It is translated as CAWSGLGGTSYGYTF.

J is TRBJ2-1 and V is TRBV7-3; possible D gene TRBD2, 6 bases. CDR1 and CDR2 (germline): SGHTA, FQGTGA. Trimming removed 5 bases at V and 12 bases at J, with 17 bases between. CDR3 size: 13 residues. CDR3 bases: TGTGCCAGCAGCACAGAGGGAGGAGTGGGGCAGTTCTTC. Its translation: CASSTEGGVGQFF.